This T cell receptor (beta chain) appears in the sequencing data of a study of breast tumors, draining lymph nodes, adjacent tissues listed by TCRdb under 2016. With respect to the entire study: The study compared TCR beta repertoires across tumor, adjacent nontumor tissue and axillary lymph nodes from breast cancer patients. In human breast cancer, the study set out to assess how tumor, surrounding tissue and draining lymph node repertoires relate to one another and whether T cells might be exchanged between them. General findings and caveats noted by the study authors: The conclusion that tumor T cells originate in lymph nodes was framed as consistent with a hypothesis rather than directly demonstrated. T-cell repertoire diversity in tumors was found to be lower than in lymph nodes but higher than in nontumor tissue, and preferential V and J gene usage was observed. The data were considered consistent with the idea that most tumor T cells come from the lymph node and then expand in tumor tissue. Tumor and nontumor tissue repertoires were found to be significantly more similar in luminal-like than in basal-like breast cancer.

Reads for this sample came from an Illumina HiSeq 2000. TCR beta chain libraries were generated through multiplex PCR amplification. High-throughput sequencing was used to analyze the amplified TCR beta chain products. TCRdb's own reprocessing of the public reads used fastp at Q25 and MiXCR and kept productive beta chains. Rows merge per CDR3 protein into single entries with the most common DNA and genes. Within this sample are around 250,000 distinct CDR3 sequences, with less than 40% of them counted one time only. Approximately 3.5% of the sample goes to the ten largest clones. The lymph node samples were taken from the axillary draining lymph nodes of breast cancer patients. The germline V gene (reference sequence) gives CDR1 as SEHNR and CDR2 as FQNEAQ. V is pruned by 2 bases and J by 3 bases, leaving 9 bases of the junction without a gene match. The CDR3 contains 17 residues, cysteine and phenylalanine counted. Only the CDR3 region is kept as DNA, spanning 51 bases read in frame from base 1.

The sample holds many counts of this clonotype. The specificity of this receptor is unknown. No much larger clone is present one base from it, and per-base qualities are unavailable. The chain employs TRBV7-9 and TRBJ2-2; TRBD1 fits 7 bases in the junction. The TCR originated in a female donor with breast cancer. Some clones in this sample may be carry-over from other donors' samples. Material for sequencing was axillary lymph node tissue. The nucleotides read TGTGCCAGCAGCTTACCCCCAGGGGGAGTGCACACCGGGGAGCTGTTTTTT. It encodes CASSLPPGGVHTGELFF.